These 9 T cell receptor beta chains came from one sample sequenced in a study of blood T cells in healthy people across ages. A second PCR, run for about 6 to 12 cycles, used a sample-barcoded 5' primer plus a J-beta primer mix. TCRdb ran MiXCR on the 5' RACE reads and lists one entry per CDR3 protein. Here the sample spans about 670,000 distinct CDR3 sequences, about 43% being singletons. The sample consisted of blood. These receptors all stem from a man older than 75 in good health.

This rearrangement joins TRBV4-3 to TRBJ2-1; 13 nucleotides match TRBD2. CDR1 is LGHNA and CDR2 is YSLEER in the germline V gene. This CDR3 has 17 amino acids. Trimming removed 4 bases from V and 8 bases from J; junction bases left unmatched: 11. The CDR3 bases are TGCGCCAGCAGCCCCCTTCCAGGACTAGCGGGGGATTATGAGCAGTTCTTC. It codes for CASSPLPGLAGDYEQFF.

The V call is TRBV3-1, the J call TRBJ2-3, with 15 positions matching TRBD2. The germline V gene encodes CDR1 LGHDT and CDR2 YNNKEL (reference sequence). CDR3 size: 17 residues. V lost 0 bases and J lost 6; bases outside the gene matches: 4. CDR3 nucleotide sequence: TGTGCCAGCAGCCAAGATAGGACTAGCGGGGGGGGTGATACGCAGTATTTT. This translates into CASSQDRTSGGGDTQYF.

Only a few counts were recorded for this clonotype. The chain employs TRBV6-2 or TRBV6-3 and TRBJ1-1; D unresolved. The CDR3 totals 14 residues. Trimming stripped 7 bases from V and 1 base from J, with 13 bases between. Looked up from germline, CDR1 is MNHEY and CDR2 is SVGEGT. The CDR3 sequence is CASKYLARNTEAFF. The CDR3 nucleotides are TGTGCCAGCAAATACCTGGCGAGGAACACTGAAGCTTTCTTT.

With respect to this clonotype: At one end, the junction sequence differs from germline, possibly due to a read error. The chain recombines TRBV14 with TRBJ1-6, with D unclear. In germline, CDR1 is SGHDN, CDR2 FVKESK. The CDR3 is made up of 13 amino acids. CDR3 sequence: CACSKPMNSPLHF. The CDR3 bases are TGTGCCTGCAGCAAACCGATGAATTCACCCCTCCACTTT.

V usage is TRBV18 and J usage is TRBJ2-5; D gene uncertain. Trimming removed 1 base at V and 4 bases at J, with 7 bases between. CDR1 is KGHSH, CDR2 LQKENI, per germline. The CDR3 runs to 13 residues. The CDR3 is CASSPLEAETQYF. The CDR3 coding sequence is TGTGCCAGCTCACCACTTGAGGCAGAGACCCAGTACTTC.

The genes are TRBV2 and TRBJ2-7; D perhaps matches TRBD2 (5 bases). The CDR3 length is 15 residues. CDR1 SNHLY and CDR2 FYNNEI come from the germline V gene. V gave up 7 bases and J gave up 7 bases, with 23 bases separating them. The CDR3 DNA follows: TGTGCCAGCAAGGAGGTCTGGCTAGAACGGAATGAGCAGTACTTC. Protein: CASKEVWLERNEQYF.

This CDR3 reads CASSPLTIKRGQPQHF. The CDR3 region has the DNA TGTGCCAGCAGCCCCCTCACCATCAAACGGGGTCAGCCCCAGCATTTT. V gene TRBV7-2 combines with J gene TRBJ1-5; D remains ambiguous. Trimming left V 5 bases short and J 6 bases short, with 20 bases between. Germline loops: CDR1 SGHTA, CDR2 FQGNSA. The CDR3 contains 16 residues.

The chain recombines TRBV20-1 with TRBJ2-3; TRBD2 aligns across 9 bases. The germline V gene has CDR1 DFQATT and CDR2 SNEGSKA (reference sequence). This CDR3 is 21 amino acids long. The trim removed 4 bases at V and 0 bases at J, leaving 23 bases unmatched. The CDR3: CSAKLAGGLVGSRSSTDTQYF. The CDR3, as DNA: TGCAGTGCTAAACTCGCGGGAGGGCTCGTAGGTTCGAGGTCTAGCACAGATACGCAGTATTTT.

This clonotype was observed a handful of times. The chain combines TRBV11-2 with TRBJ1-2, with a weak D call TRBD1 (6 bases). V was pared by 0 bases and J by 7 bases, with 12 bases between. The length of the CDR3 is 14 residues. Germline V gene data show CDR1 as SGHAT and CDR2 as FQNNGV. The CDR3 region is CASSLDYGRGGYTF. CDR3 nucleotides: TGTGCCAGCAGCTTAGACTACGGCAGGGGTGGCTACACCTTC.